The 3 T cell receptor beta chains given below trace back to one sample, sequenced in a study of blood T cell repertoires in COVID-19. Repertoires were generated with immunoSEQ multiplex PCR, while TCRdb's copy carries only in-frame clones and drops some. The sample includes 150,000 or so clones, under 90% of them seen just once. Sequenced sample: PBMCs or T cells enriched from blood (not recorded which). These receptors all come from a woman aged 55-69 years who had recovered from COVID-19.

The chain's CDR3 is CASSFTGTGDYEQYF. CDR3 sequence (DNA): TGTGCCAGCAGTTTCACCGGGACAGGGGACTACGAGCAGTACTTC. The chain carries TRBV27 and TRBJ2-7; the match to TRBD1 covers 10 bases. The germline V gene encodes CDR1 MNHEY and CDR2 SMNVEV (reference sequence). The CDR3 totals 15 residues. The V and J ends lost 3 bases and 3 bases, in that order; junction bases with no gene match: 5.

This chain connects TRBV5-1 to TRBJ2-5, with TRBD1 as a possible D gene (5 bases). The length of the CDR3 is 18 residues. The germline V gene has CDR1 SGHRS and CDR2 YFSETQ. Trimming pared 3 bases from V and 5 bases from J, leaving 26 bases between. The CDR3 reads CASSSTLFSGSSGETQYF. The CDR3 region has the DNA TGCGCCAGCAGCTCGACCCTCTTCTCTGGGTCATCAGGGGAGACCCAGTACTTC. Drawing the rest from reference TRBV5-1 and TRBJ2-5, the complete variable domain is KAGVTQTPRYLIKTRGQQVTLSCSPISGHRSVSWYQQTPGQGLQFLFEYFSETQRNKGNFPGRFSGRQFSNSRSEMNVSTLELGDSALYLCASSSTLFSGSSGETQYFGPGTRLLVL.

The V gene is TRBV5-1, the J gene TRBJ2-5; possible D gene TRBD2, 5 bases. The CDR3 length is 14 residues. The V end was cut by 0 bases, the J end by 5 bases, with 11 bases between. The germline V gene encodes CDR1 SGHRS and CDR2 YFSETQ. The CDR3, as DNA: TGCGCCAGCAGCTTGGCCGCCGGGGAGGAGACCCAGTACTTC. Its translation: CASSLAAGEETQYF.